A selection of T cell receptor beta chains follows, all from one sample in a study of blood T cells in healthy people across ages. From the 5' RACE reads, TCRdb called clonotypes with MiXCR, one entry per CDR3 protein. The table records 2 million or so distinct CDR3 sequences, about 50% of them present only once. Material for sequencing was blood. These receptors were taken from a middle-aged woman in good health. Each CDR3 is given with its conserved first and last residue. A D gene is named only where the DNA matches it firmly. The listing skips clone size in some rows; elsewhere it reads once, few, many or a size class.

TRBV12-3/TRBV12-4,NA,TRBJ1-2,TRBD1,CASSKGQPKGGYTF,TGTGCCAGCAGTAAGGGACAGCCTAAGGGTGGCTACACCTTC
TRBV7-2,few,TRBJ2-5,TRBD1,CASSLGDRGATQYF,TGTGCCAGCAGCTTAGGGGACAGGGGTGCGACCCAGTACTTC
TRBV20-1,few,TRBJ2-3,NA,CSALYLVADTQYF,TGCAGTGCTCTCTACCTAGTAGCAGATACGCAGTATTTT
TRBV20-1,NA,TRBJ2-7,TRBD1,CSARWDSPEQYF,TGCAGTGCTAGGTGGGACAGTCCGGAACAGTACTTC
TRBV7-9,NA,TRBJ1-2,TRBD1,CASTTTDRGGDGYTF,TGTGCCAGCACCACTACGGACAGGGGAGGCGATGGCTACACCTTC
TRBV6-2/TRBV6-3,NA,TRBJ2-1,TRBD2,CASRRSGGAGTYNEQFF,TGTGCCAGCAGGCGTAGCGGGGGGGCAGGGACCTACAATGAGCAGTTCTTC
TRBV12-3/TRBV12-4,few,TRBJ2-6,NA,CASSVQVVLTF,TGTGCCAGCAGTGTACAGGTCGTCCTGACTTTC
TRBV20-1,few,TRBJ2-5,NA,CSAGSGLETQYF,TGCAGTGCTGGGAGTGGGCTGGAGACCCAGTACTTC
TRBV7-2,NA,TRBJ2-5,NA,CASSLGIAAQETQYF,TGTGCCAGCAGCTTAGGGATAGCGGCTCAAGAGACCCAGTACTTC
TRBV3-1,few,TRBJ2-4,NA,CASSHLGTALAKNIQYF,TGTGCCAGCAGCCATTTAGGGACGGCCCTAGCCAAAAACATTCAGTACTTC
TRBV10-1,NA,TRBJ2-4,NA,CASSEVSEAKNIQYF,TGCGCCAGCAGTGAAGTATCCGAAGCCAAAAACATTCAGTACTTC
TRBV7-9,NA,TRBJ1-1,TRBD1,CASSTSTGSYEAEAFF,TGTGCCAGCAGCACCTCGACAGGGTCCTACGAGGCTGAAGCTTTCTTT
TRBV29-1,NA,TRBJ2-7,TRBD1,CSATGTGINEQYF,TGCAGCGCCACCGGGACAGGGATCAACGAGCAGTACTTC
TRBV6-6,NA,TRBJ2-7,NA,CAIRGGSTYHEQYF,TGTGCCATTCGAGGGGGGTCTACTTATCACGAGCAGTACTTC
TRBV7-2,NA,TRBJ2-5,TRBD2,CASSLGASGGFWVKETQYF,TGTGCCAGCAGCTTAGGGGCTAGCGGGGGCTTCTGGGTAAAAGAGACCCAGTACTTC
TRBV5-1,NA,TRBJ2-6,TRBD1,CASSFLGQGSSGANVLTF,TGTGCCAGCAGCTTCCTGGGACAGGGAAGCTCTGGGGCCAACGTCCTGACTTTC
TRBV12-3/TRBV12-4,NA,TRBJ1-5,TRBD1,CASRPGQGNSNQPQHF,TGTGCCAGCAGACCGGGACAGGGGAATTCCAATCAGCCCCAGCATTTT
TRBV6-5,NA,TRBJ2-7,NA,CASSYSTGTPDYEQYF,TGTGCCAGCAGTTACAGTACTGGGACCCCTGACTACGAGCAGTACTTC
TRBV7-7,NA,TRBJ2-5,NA,CASSLGAGLGETQYF,TGTGCTAGCAGCTTAGGTGCGGGACTGGGGGAGACCCAGTACTTC
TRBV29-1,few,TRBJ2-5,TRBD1,CSVEIGAGTGAEEQYF,TGCAGCGTTGAGATTGGAGCCGGGACAGGGGCGGAGGAGCAGTACTTC
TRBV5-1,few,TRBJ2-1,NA,CASSLGQVAYNEQFF,TGCGCCAGCAGCTTGGGTCAGGTCGCCTACAATGAGCAGTTCTTC
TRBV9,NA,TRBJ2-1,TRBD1,CASSVAGTGRHEQFF,TGTGCCAGCAGCGTAGCGGGGACAGGGAGACATGAGCAGTTCTTC
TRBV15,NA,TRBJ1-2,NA,CATSPGEGVNGYTF,TGTGCCACCAGCCCAGGGGAAGGGGTTAATGGCTACACCTTC
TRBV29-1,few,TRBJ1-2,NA,CSVEATFGYGYTF,TGCAGCGTTGAAGCTACTTTTGGGTATGGCTACACCTTC
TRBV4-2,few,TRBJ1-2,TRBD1,CASSQDRTGEIYGYTF,TGTGCCAGCAGCCAAGATAGGACAGGGGAGATCTATGGCTACACCTTC
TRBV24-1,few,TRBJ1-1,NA,CATSLGLNTEAFF,TGTGCCACCAGTTTGGGTCTGAACACTGAAGCTTTCTTT
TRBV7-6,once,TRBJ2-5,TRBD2,CASSLVFPLAGGLQETQYF,TGTGCCAGCAGCTTAGTTTTCCCCTTAGCGGGGGGACTCCAAGAGACCCAGTACTTC